The 6 T cell receptor beta chains reported below all come from one sample, sequenced in a study of blood T cell repertoires in COVID-19. Assay: immunoSEQ multiplex PCR; the TCRdb copy retains only in-frame clones and omits some. This repertoire shows around 170,000 clones, about four fifths found once; its top ten account for approximately 13%. Sequenced: peripheral blood. The receptors stem from a woman aged 80 or over with acute or convalescent COVID-19.

This clone was detected only a few times. The CDR3 region is CATSSLDSLMNTEAFF. DNA of the CDR3: TGTGCCACCTCAAGTTTAGACAGCCTCATGAACACTGAAGCTTTCTTT. The chain employs TRBV2 and TRBJ1-1; maybe TRBD1 (5 bases). Germline V gene data show CDR1 as SNHLY and CDR2 as FYNNEI. The CDR3 is 16 amino acids. V was trimmed by 10 bases and J by 0 bases, leaving 21 bases between them.

This clone was counted a single time. The chain links TRBV28 to TRBJ1-5; D is ambiguous. The CDR3 runs to 12 residues. CDR1 is MDHEN and CDR2 is SYDVKM in the germline V gene. V lost 4 bases and J 4 bases, leaving 5 bases between the germline ends. The CDR3: CASSWRNQPQHF. CDR3 in DNA: TGTGCCAGCAGTTGGAGGAATCAGCCCCAGCATTTT.

This chain uses TRBV5-4 with TRBJ2-1; possibly TRBD1 for D (6 bases). The CDR3 consists of 15 residues. Germline V gives CDR1 SGHNT, CDR2 YYREEE (reference sequence). The V gene lost 1 base and the J gene lost 0 bases, with 8 bases spanning the gap. The CDR3 sequence is CASSLQGSSYNEQFF. In DNA, the CDR3 is TGTGCCAGCAGCTTGCAGGGGAGCTCCTACAATGAGCAGTTCTTC.

The rearrangement links TRBV28 to TRBJ2-1, with 13 bases aligning to TRBD2. Germline CDR1 reads MDHEN; CDR2 reads SYDVKM. The ends lost 6 bases at V and 9 bases at J; junction bases unmatched: 5. This CDR3 has 14 amino acids. CDR3: CASRTGTSGVEQFF. DNA for the CDR3: TGTGCCAGCAGGACCGGGACTAGCGGGGTTGAGCAGTTCTTC.

CDR3 loop: CATSGLAGGNEQFF. CDR3 DNA sequence: TGTGCCACTTCGGGGTTAGCGGGAGGGAATGAGCAGTTCTTC. The gene calls are TRBV28 and TRBJ2-1; 11 bases are shared with TRBD2. Per germline, CDR1 MDHEN and CDR2 SYDVKM. V was pared by 10 bases and J by 7 bases, with 9 bases of the junction left unmatched. The CDR3 totals 14 residues.

CDR3 sequence (DNA): TGTGCCAGCAGGCGGGACAGGCTACGTGGAAACACCATATATTTT. It translates to CASRRDRLRGNTIYF. The chain uses TRBV6-5 and TRBJ1-3; TRBD1 matches at 8 bases. From germline, CDR1 is MNHEY and CDR2 SVGAGI. Losses at the gene ends were 6 bases for V and 3 bases for J; bases not matched to a gene: 7. CDR3 length: 15 amino acids.